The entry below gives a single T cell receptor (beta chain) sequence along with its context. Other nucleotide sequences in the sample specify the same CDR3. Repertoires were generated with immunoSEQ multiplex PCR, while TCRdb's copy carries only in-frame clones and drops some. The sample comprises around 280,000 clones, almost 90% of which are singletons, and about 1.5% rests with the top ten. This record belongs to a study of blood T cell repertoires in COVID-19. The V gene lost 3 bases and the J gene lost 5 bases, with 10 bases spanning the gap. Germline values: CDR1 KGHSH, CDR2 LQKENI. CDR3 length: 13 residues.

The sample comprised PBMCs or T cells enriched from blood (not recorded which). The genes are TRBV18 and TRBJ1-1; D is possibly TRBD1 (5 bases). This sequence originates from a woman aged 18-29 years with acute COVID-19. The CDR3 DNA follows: TGTGCCAGCTCACCCCAGGGCCGGACTGAAGCTTTCTTT. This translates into CASSPQGRTEAFF.